This is a list of T cell receptor beta chains from one sample in a study of T cell responses to AZD1222 COVID-19 vaccine. The repertoire was sequenced with immunoSEQ multiplex PCR; TCRdb's copy has only in-frame clones and lacks some. The sample contains 80,000 to 100,000 clones, 88% of which appear only once. The sequencing used peripheral blood, collected on day 0 of AZD1222 vaccination. The receptors stem from an adult in good health. Each CDR3 is given with its conserved first and last residue. The D gene is left open where the match is weak. Not all rows give a size; the values are once, few, many and, for expanded clones, a class.

TRBV7-8,14,TRBJ2-1,NA,few,CASSLGGSYNEQFF,TGTGCCAGCAGCTTAGGGGGCTCCTACAATGAGCAGTTCTTC
TRBV24-1,14,TRBJ2-1,NA,NA,CATSKGGARNEQFF,TGTGCCACCAGCAAAGGAGGGGCGCGGAATGAGCAGTTCTTC
TRBV7-2,13,TRBJ1-2,TRBD1,NA,CASSPGQGLGYTF,TGTGCCAGCAGCCCGGGACAGGGTCTCGGCTACACCTTC
TRBV28,17,TRBJ1-1,NA,NA,CASSLWSLRGAPTEAFF,TGTGCCAGCAGTTTATGGTCCCTCCGGGGGGCGCCGACTGAAGCTTTCTTT
TRBV5-8,14,TRBJ2-7,TRBD1,NA,CASRLGTGTYEQYF,TGTGCCAGCAGACTAGGGACAGGGACCTACGAGCAGTACTTC
TRBV5-1,14,TRBJ1-5,NA,NA,CASSLGGSNQPQHF,TGCGCCAGCAGCTTGGGGGGGAGCAATCAGCCCCAGCATTTT
TRBV5-4,15,TRBJ1-4,TRBD1,NA,CASSQQGATNEKLFF,TGTGCCAGCAGCCAGCAGGGGGCAACTAATGAAAAACTGTTTTTT
TRBV4-2,17,TRBJ2-7,TRBD2,NA,CASSQEGRLAGVYEQYF,TGTGCCAGCAGCCAAGAAGGTAGACTAGCGGGGGTCTACGAGCAGTACTTC
TRBV7-6,16,TRBJ2-1,TRBD1,NA,CASSRYAGQGDNEQFF,TGTGCCAGCAGCCGCTACGCGGGACAGGGCGACAATGAGCAGTTCTTC
TRBV13,18,TRBJ2-7,TRBD2,NA,CASSTRIRDSGRAREQYF,TGTGCCAGCAGCACAAGAATTAGGGACAGCGGGAGGGCTCGGGAGCAGTACTTC
TRBV2,15,TRBJ1-3,NA,NA,CASRQRTDPGNTIYF,TGTGCCAGCAGACAAAGGACAGACCCTGGAAACACCATATATTTT
TRBV28,16,TRBJ1-5,NA,once,CASSAGTKGRNQPQHF,TGTGCCAGCAGTGCCGGGACCAAGGGCAGGAATCAGCCCCAGCATTTT
TRBV5-1,18,TRBJ2-1,NA,NA,CASSLEGVWGSSYNEQFF,TGCGCCAGCAGCTTGGAAGGGGTTTGGGGAAGCTCCTACAATGAGCAGTTCTTC
TRBV7-9,13,TRBJ2-7,NA,NA,CASSLGSGYEQYF,TGTGCCAGCAGCTTAGGGTCAGGCTACGAGCAGTACTTC
TRBV10-3,14,TRBJ1-6,NA,NA,CAIRGGQGNSPLHF,TGTGCCATCAGGGGGGGTCAAGGGAATTCACCCCTCCACTTT
TRBV28,14,TRBJ1-6,NA,NA,CASSLSSRNSPLHF,TGTGCCAGCAGTTTATCATCCAGAAATTCACCCCTCCACTTT
TRBV7-2,14,TRBJ1-2,TRBD1,NA,CASSLRQGAGGYTF,TGTGCCAGCAGCTTGAGGCAGGGGGCAGGGGGCTACACCTTC
TRBV7-8,16,TRBJ1-6,TRBD1,NA,CASSSGVGQGESPLHF,TGTGCCAGCAGCTCAGGGGTCGGACAGGGTGAATCACCCCTCCACTTT
TRBV11-3,13,TRBJ2-5,NA,NA,CASSLSAEETQYF,TGTGCCAGCAGCTTGTCGGCAGAAGAGACCCAGTACTTC
TRBV5-1,16,TRBJ2-7,NA,once,CASSLANTGFLNEQYF,TGCGCCAGCAGCTTGGCTAATACAGGGTTCTTAAACGAGCAGTACTTC
TRBV7-2,16,TRBJ1-1,TRBD1,NA,CASSLPSRTGFFEAFF,TGTGCCAGCAGCTTACCGTCAAGGACAGGGTTTTTTGAAGCTTTCTTT
TRBV7-8,16,TRBJ2-3,TRBD1,NA,CASSLWGRGSADTQYF,TGTGCCAGCAGCTTATGGGGCAGGGGGAGCGCAGATACGCAGTATTTT
TRBV28,15,TRBJ2-1,TRBD1,NA,CASSFAGGDYNEQFF,TGTGCCAGCAGTTTTGCAGGGGGCGACTACAATGAGCAGTTCTTC
TRBV19,14,TRBJ1-4,NA,NA,CASSKGGDYEKLFF,TGTGCCAGTAGTAAGGGCGGAGATTATGAAAAACTGTTTTTT
TRBV2,14,TRBJ1-4,TRBD1,NA,CASRGQGMVEKLFF,TGTGCCAGCAGGGGACAGGGAATGGTGGAAAAACTGTTTTTT
TRBV7-9,13,TRBJ1-1,NA,once,CASRGQVNTEAFF,TGTGCCAGCAGGGGGCAGGTGAACACTGAAGCTTTCTTT
TRBV28,14,TRBJ1-2,NA,NA,CASSLGVLVYGYTF,TGTGCCAGCAGCTTGGGGGTATTAGTCTATGGCTACACCTTC
TRBV3-1/TRBV3-2,16,TRBJ2-7,NA,NA,CASSQDTQRNNYEQYF,TGTGCCAGCAGCCAAGATACCCAGCGGAATAACTACGAGCAGTACTTC
TRBV4-1,15,TRBJ1-5,NA,NA,CASSPRQGNNQPQHF,TGCGCCAGCAGCCCGAGGCAGGGCAACAATCAGCCCCAGCATTTT
TRBV3-1/TRBV3-2,14,TRBJ2-7,TRBD1,NA,CASSHTTGGYEQYF,TGTGCCAGCAGCCACACGACAGGGGGCTACGAGCAGTACTTC
TRBV19,16,TRBJ2-7,TRBD2,NA,CASSIQGLAGYYEQYF,TGTGCCAGTAGTATTCAGGGACTAGCGGGATACTACGAGCAGTACTTC
TRBV10-3,13,TRBJ2-4,NA,NA,CAISVDRRSIQYF,TGTGCCATCAGTGTCGACAGGCGGAGCATTCAGTACTTC
TRBV5-1,13,TRBJ2-3,NA,NA,CASSLNTGDTQYF,TGCGCCAGCAGCCTCAACACGGGCGATACGCAGTATTTT
TRBV15,16,TRBJ2-3,TRBD2,once,CATSRDGGTSGSSQYF,TGTGCCACCAGCAGAGATGGGGGGACTAGCGGGAGTTCGCAGTATTTT
TRBV30,13,TRBJ1-2,NA,NA,CAWSVGRDYGYTF,TGTGCCTGGAGTGTGGGCAGGGACTATGGCTACACCTTC
TRBV15,13,TRBJ2-3,NA,NA,CATRVGSTDTQYF,TGTGCCACCAGAGTGGGAAGCACAGATACGCAGTATTTT
TRBV6-5,15,TRBJ2-2,NA,few,CASSYSLLGTGELFF,TGTGCCAGCAGTTACTCACTACTGGGCACCGGGGAGCTGTTTTTT
TRBV24-1,13,TRBJ2-6,NA,NA,CATRGGEANVLTF,TGTGCCACGAGAGGGGGGGAGGCCAACGTCCTGACTTTC
TRBV4-1,15,TRBJ2-1,NA,NA,CASSQATHWNNEQFF,TGCGCCAGCAGCCAAGCGACCCACTGGAACAATGAGCAGTTCTTC
TRBV9,18,TRBJ2-2,TRBD2,NA,CASSPRAGGSTNTGELFF,TGTGCCAGCAGCCCCCGAGCGGGGGGTAGTACGAACACCGGGGAGCTGTTTTTT
TRBV11-3,14,TRBJ2-2,NA,NA,CASSLVRGTGELFF,TGTGCCAGCAGCTTAGTCAGGGGCACCGGGGAGCTGTTTTTT
TRBV28,14,TRBJ1-1,TRBD1,NA,CASSLRQGAPEAFF,TGTGCCAGCAGTCTGCGACAGGGGGCCCCTGAAGCTTTCTTT
TRBV18,14,TRBJ2-1,TRBD2,once,CATQRERSYNEQFF,TGTGCCACTCAGCGGGAGCGTTCCTACAATGAGCAGTTCTTC
TRBV19,12,TRBJ2-3,NA,NA,CASSSTTDTQYF,TGTGCCAGTAGTAGTACCACAGATACGCAGTATTTT
TRBV4-2,15,TRBJ1-2,NA,NA,CASSQDRSINYGYTF,TGTGCCAGCAGCCAAGATCGCAGCATTAACTATGGCTACACCTTC
TRBV5-4,15,TRBJ2-5,NA,NA,CASSLKGASVETQYF,TGTGCCAGCAGCTTGAAAGGGGCGTCAGTGGAGACCCAGTACTTC
TRBV5-1,13,TRBJ1-1,NA,once,CASSSGDIGEAFF,TGCGCCAGCAGCTCGGGAGACATCGGTGAAGCTTTCTTT
TRBV27,16,TRBJ1-1,NA,NA,CASSPTSWTRGTEAFF,TGTGCCAGCAGTCCGACCAGTTGGACAAGGGGCACTGAAGCTTTCTTT
TRBV4-2,16,TRBJ2-1,NA,NA,CASSQESSGTYNEQFF,TGTGCCAGCAGCCAAGAATCCAGCGGAACCTACAATGAGCAGTTCTTC